Listed below are T cell receptor beta chains from one sample, sequenced in a study of T cell changes during pregnancy in multiple sclerosis. Sequencing used immunoSEQ multiplex PCR; TCRdb keeps in-frame clones, though not all of them. Of 50,000 to 80,000 clones listed, 75% to 95% are singletons. The sample here was CD8+ T cells from peripheral blood mononuclear cells, taken before pregnancy. Receptors originate from a female donor with multiple sclerosis, enrolled in a pregnancy study. Each CDR3 is given with its conserved first and last residue. D genes are given only for firm matches. Expanded clones are given a class, and other clones once, few, many or no size at all.

clone size,CDR3 length,D gene,J gene,V gene,CDR3 protein,CDR3 DNA
.,15,TRBD1,TRBJ1-6,TRBV28,CASSFQDRGFSPLHF,TGTGCCAGCAGTTTTCAGGACAGGGGGTTCTCACCCCTCCACTTT
.,14,TRBD2,TRBJ2-1,TRBV2,CARRAGGPYNEQFF,TGTGCCAGGCGAGCGGGGGGGCCGTACAATGAGCAGTTCTTC
.,11,.,TRBJ2-2,TRBV30,CAWSRTGELFF,TGTGCCTGGAGTCGCACCGGGGAGCTGTTTTTT
.,13,.,TRBJ2-1,TRBV6-5,CASSQDGGNEQFF,TGTGCCAGCAGCCAGGACGGGGGCAATGAGCAGTTCTTC
.,15,.,TRBJ2-7,TRBV2,CASSPSGHSSYEQYF,TGTGCCAGCAGTCCCTCGGGACACAGCTCCTACGAGCAGTACTTC
.,15,.,TRBJ2-7,TRBV2,CASLAGAQGDYEQYF,TGTGCCAGTTTGGCCGGAGCCCAAGGGGACTACGAGCAGTACTTC
.,14,.,TRBJ1-2,TRBV5-6,CASSLGGDVEGYTF,TGTGCCAGCAGCTTGGGGGGAGACGTCGAGGGCTACACCTTC
.,14,.,TRBJ2-2,TRBV4-1,CASSGTVNTGELFF,TGCGCCAGCAGCGGTACAGTGAACACCGGGGAGCTGTTTTTT
.,14,TRBD2,TRBJ2-1,TRBV6-5,CASSQRGSYNEQFF,TGTGCCAGCAGCCAGCGGGGGTCCTACAATGAGCAGTTCTTC
.,14,TRBD2,TRBJ2-5,TRBV7-6,CASSTGLVEETQYF,TGTGCCAGCAGCACGGGACTAGTGGAAGAGACCCAGTACTTC
once,14,TRBD1,TRBJ2-7,TRBV9,CASSVGDRVYEQYF,TGTGCCAGCAGCGTAGGGGACAGGGTTTACGAGCAGTACTTC
.,18,TRBD1,TRBJ2-1,TRBV5-6,CASSSIGPTGGPYNEQFF,TGTGCCAGCAGCTCCATAGGGCCAACAGGGGGTCCCTACAATGAGCAGTTCTTC
.,15,.,TRBJ1-3,TRBV7-9,CASSPRSNGGNTIYF,TGTGCCAGCAGCCCCCGGTCAAATGGTGGAAACACCATATATTTT
.,14,.,TRBJ2-3,TRBV14,CASSQDAGGDTQYF,TGTGCCAGCAGCCAAGATGCCGGGGGAGATACGCAGTATTTT
.,15,TRBD1,TRBJ2-1,TRBV4-1,CASSQGDRPYNEQFF,TGCGCCAGCAGCCAAGGGGACAGACCCTACAATGAGCAGTTCTTC
.,14,TRBD1,TRBJ2-7,TRBV9,CASSVGTGAYEQYF,TGTGCCAGCAGCGTAGGGACAGGCGCCTACGAGCAGTACTTC
.,15,TRBD2,TRBJ2-7,TRBV7-9,CASSLGAGRSYEQYF,TGTGCCAGCAGCTTAGGAGCGGGGAGGTCCTACGAGCAGTACTTC
.,19,TRBD2,TRBJ2-1,TRBV19,CASSPADGDYTYSYNEQFF,TGTGCCAGTAGTCCCGCAGACGGGGACTATACTTACTCCTACAATGAGCAGTTCTTC
.,17,TRBD2,TRBJ2-5,TRBV15,CATTPLPSTSGQETQYF,TGTGCCACCACCCCCCTTCCCTCGACTAGCGGCCAAGAGACCCAGTACTTC
.,13,.,TRBJ2-5,TRBV5-1,CASSLTLRETQYF,TGCGCCAGCAGCTTGACCCTACGGGAGACCCAGTACTTC
.,16,TRBD1,TRBJ2-6,TRBV27,CASSPGQGTGANVLTF,TGTGCCAGCAGCCCGGGACAGGGGACCGGGGCCAACGTCCTGACTTTC
.,15,TRBD2,TRBJ2-7,TRBV5-4,CASSPTSGGAEEQYF,TGTGCCAGCAGCCCTACTAGCGGGGGGGCAGAAGAGCAGTACTTC
.,15,TRBD2,TRBJ2-7,TRBV30,CAWSVLAGSSYEQYF,TGTGCCTGGAGTGTACTAGCGGGGAGCTCCTACGAGCAGTACTTC
once,14,TRBD2,TRBJ2-1,TRBV29-1,CSVELGGAYNEQFF,TGCAGCGTTGAATTGGGGGGGGCCTACAATGAGCAGTTCTTC
.,11,.,TRBJ1-1,TRBV2,CASPVNTEAFF,TGTGCCAGCCCAGTGAACACTGAAGCTTTCTTT
.,15,.,TRBJ2-1,TRBV21-1,CASSKEGVSYNEQFF,TGTGCCAGCAGCAAAGAAGGGGTCTCCTACAATGAGCAGTTCTTC
.,15,TRBD2,TRBJ2-2,TRBV6-5,CASSYNGAGAGELFF,TGTGCCAGCAGCTACAACGGAGCGGGGGCCGGGGAGCTGTTTTTT
.,14,TRBD1,TRBJ2-7,TRBV9,CASSGGQGSYEQYF,TGTGCCAGCAGCGGTGGACAGGGCTCCTACGAGCAGTACTTC
.,16,TRBD1,TRBJ2-7,TRBV2,CASSPYDRDISYEQYF,TGTGCCAGCAGCCCCTACGACAGGGACATTTCCTACGAGCAGTACTTC
.,14,.,TRBJ2-7,TRBV28,CASSSEDTGLEQYF,TGTGCCAGCAGTTCCGAAGACACCGGCCTCGAGCAGTACTTC
once,16,.,TRBJ1-1,TRBV14,CASSQSGGTASTEAFF,TGTGCCAGCAGCCAAAGCGGGGGAACGGCGAGCACTGAAGCTTTCTTT
.,15,.,TRBJ1-2,TRBV5-4,CASSLDWGGNYGYTF,TGTGCCAGCAGCTTGGATTGGGGGGGTAACTATGGCTACACCTTC
.,13,.,TRBJ1-2,TRBV7-8,CASSLGPRDGYTF,TGTGCCAGCAGCTTAGGGCCCCGGGATGGCTACACCTTC
.,13,TRBD1,TRBJ1-6,TRBV7-9,CATRTGNNSPLHF,TGTGCCACCCGGACAGGGAATAATTCACCCCTCCACTTT
.,16,TRBD2,TRBJ2-5,TRBV11-2,CASTQSSGGAGETQYF,TGTGCCAGCACACAGTCTAGCGGGGGGGCCGGGGAGACCCAGTACTTC
.,15,TRBD2,TRBJ2-1,TRBV7-8,CASRQGTSGGNEQFF,TGTGCCAGCAGACAAGGGACTAGCGGGGGGAATGAGCAGTTCTTC
.,14,TRBD1,TRBJ1-1,TRBV6-5,CASSFGTGGTEAFF,TGTGCCAGCAGTTTCGGGACAGGAGGGACTGAAGCTTTCTTT
.,11,TRBD1,TRBJ1-4,TRBV4-1,CASSHRQGCFF,TGCGCCAGCAGCCACCGACAGGGATGTTTTTTT
.,20,TRBD2,TRBJ2-5,TRBV7-7,CASSSSRGARSGTYQETQYF,TGTGCTAGCAGCTCCTCAAGGGGGGCCCGTAGCGGGACGTACCAAGAGACCCAGTACTTC
.,20,TRBD2,TRBJ2-1,TRBV7-6,CASSLVGTSGGAGSYNEQFF,TGTGCCAGCAGCTTAGTCGGGACTAGCGGGGGGGCCGGGTCCTACAATGAGCAGTTCTTC
.,11,.,TRBJ1-1,TRBV29-1,CSVPRETEAFF,TGCAGCGTTCCACGGGAGACTGAAGCTTTCTTT
.,15,.,TRBJ1-6,TRBV7-9,CASSYGGPQDSPLHF,TGTGCCAGCAGCTACGGGGGACCCCAGGATTCACCCCTCCACTTT
.,15,.,TRBJ1-1,TRBV9,CASSGESNGDTEAFF,TGTGCCAGCAGCGGGGAGTCAAACGGGGACACTGAAGCTTTCTTT
.,14,.,TRBJ1-5,TRBV21-1,CASSTRDSETPQHF,TGTGCCAGCAGCACCCGGGACAGTGAAACGCCCCAGCATTTT
.,16,.,TRBJ1-2,TRBV10-2,CASIGGIDGLGYGYTF,TGCGCCAGCATCGGGGGGATCGACGGCCTGGGATACGGCTACACCTTC
.,13,.,TRBJ2-5,TRBV19,CASSPGVGETQYF,TGTGCCAGTAGTCCAGGGGTAGGGGAGACCCAGTACTTC
.,15,.,TRBJ2-1,TRBV27,CASSLTGTPFNEQFF,TGTGCCAGCAGTTTAACAGGGACACCTTTCAATGAGCAGTTCTTC
.,14,.,TRBJ1-4,TRBV9,CASSPKGVREKLFF,TGTGCCAGCAGCCCGAAGGGGGTGAGGGAAAAACTGTTTTTT
.,13,TRBD1,TRBJ1-1,TRBV27,CASSLTGGTEAFF,TGTGCCAGCAGTTTAACAGGGGGGACTGAAGCTTTCTTT
.,15,.,TRBJ1-2,TRBV6-5,CASSSWTVPYYGYTF,TGTGCCAGCAGTTCGTGGACAGTTCCCTACTATGGCTACACCTTC
.,10,.,TRBJ2-2,TRBV19,CATFVGELFF,TGTGCCACCTTTGTCGGGGAGCTGTTTTTT
once,11,.,TRBJ2-7,TRBV7-9,CASSPGYEQYF,TGTGCCAGCAGCCCCGGGTACGAGCAGTACTTC
.,12,.,TRBJ2-5,TRBV2,CAARGYQETQYF,TGTGCGGCAAGAGGATACCAAGAGACCCAGTACTTC
.,17,TRBD2,TRBJ2-3,TRBV9,CASSGRTSGARTDTQYF,TGTGCCAGCAGCGGACGGACTAGCGGGGCCCGCACAGATACGCAGTATTTT
.,14,TRBD2,TRBJ2-3,TRBV6-5,CASRTGTSIDTQYF,TGTGCCAGCAGAACCGGGACTAGCATAGATACGCAGTATTTT